Listed below are T cell receptor beta chains from one sample, sequenced in a study of CD8 T cells in Susac syndrome. Via MiXCR, TCRdb re-called the immunoSEQ multiplex PCR reads, giving one row per CDR3 protein. The repertoire holds roughly 190,000 distinct CDR3 sequences, with 75% to 95% as singletons. Material: CD4+ T cells from PBMCs. These receptor sequences come from a human donor with Susac syndrome. CDR3s include the opening cysteine and the closing phenylalanine or tryptophan. Each record gives: D gene, V gene, clone size, J gene, CDR3 DNA, CDR3 protein. The D gene is left open where the match is weak. Only part of the rows carry a size: once, few, many, or a class if the clone is expanded.

D: TRBD1
V: TRBV7-2
size: -
J: TRBJ2-3
DNA: TGTGCCAGCGCCTTCGACAGGGTCGGGAATACGCAGTATTTT
CDR3: CASAFDRVGNTQYF

D: TRBD2
V: TRBV4-2
size: -
J: TRBJ2-7
DNA: TGTGCCAGCAGCCAAGGACACGAAACGGGGAGGACTAGCGGTGAGCAGTACTTC
CDR3: CASSQGHETGRTSGEQYF

D: -
V: TRBV7-8
size: -
J: TRBJ1-4
DNA: TGTGCCAGCAGCTACAACGTCGGGGTTGATGAAAAACTGTTTTTT
CDR3: CASSYNVGVDEKLFF

D: -
V: TRBV10-1
size: -
J: TRBJ2-1
DNA: TGCGCCAGCAGTGATGGGGGAAGCCGAATTAATGAGCAGTTCTTC
CDR3: CASSDGGSRINEQFF

D: -
V: TRBV12-3/TRBV12-4
size: -
J: TRBJ1-6
DNA: TGTGCCAGCAGCCTGACTAATTCACCCCTCCACTTT
CDR3: CASSLTNSPLHF

D: -
V: TRBV18
size: -
J: TRBJ2-5
DNA: TGTGCCAGCTCACCAGTTTCTACAGAGACCCAGTACTTC
CDR3: CASSPVSTETQYF

D: -
V: TRBV4-2
size: -
J: TRBJ2-6
DNA: TGTGCCAGCAGCCAAGATTTGCTGCTCGGGGCCAACGTCCTGACTTTC
CDR3: CASSQDLLLGANVLTF

D: -
V: TRBV6-5
size: -
J: TRBJ2-5
DNA: TGTGCCAGCGGGATTCGGACGGGATCTCAGACCCAGTACTTC
CDR3: CASGIRTGSQTQYF

D: -
V: TRBV20-1
size: -
J: TRBJ1-4
DNA: TGCAGTGCTAGATGGAATGAAAAACTGTTTTTT
CDR3: CSARWNEKLFF

D: TRBD2
V: TRBV7-3
size: -
J: TRBJ2-1
DNA: TGTGCCAGCAGCACCCTAGCGGGTCGTTACAATGAGCAGTTCTTC
CDR3: CASSTLAGRYNEQFF

D: TRBD2
V: TRBV9
size: -
J: TRBJ2-3
DNA: TGTGCCAGCAGCGACGGGACTAGCGGGGGGGTTATGTCAGATACGCAGTATTTT
CDR3: CASSDGTSGGVMSDTQYF

D: -
V: TRBV20-1
size: -
J: TRBJ2-1
DNA: TGCAGTGCTAGAAGGCAGGGAGGTGAGCAGTTCTTC
CDR3: CSARRQGGEQFF

D: TRBD2
V: TRBV20-1
size: -
J: TRBJ2-7
DNA: TGCAGTGCTAGAGATCCCAGGACTAGCGGAACATCCTACGAGCAGTACTTC
CDR3: CSARDPRTSGTSYEQYF

D: -
V: TRBV7-9
size: -
J: TRBJ1-2
DNA: TGTGCCAGCGGTGTTGGGGGAATGAACTATGGCTACACCTTC
CDR3: CASGVGGMNYGYTF

D: TRBD1
V: TRBV6-2/TRBV6-3
size: -
J: TRBJ2-1
DNA: TGTGCCAGCAGACCCGACAGGGGTCACTACAATGAGCAGTTCTTC
CDR3: CASRPDRGHYNEQFF

D: -
V: TRBV20-1
size: -
J: TRBJ1-2
DNA: TGCAGTGCTAGAGAGGGGTCGAGAGATGGCTACACCTTC
CDR3: CSAREGSRDGYTF

D: -
V: TRBV5-4
size: -
J: TRBJ2-5
DNA: TGTGCCAGCAGCTTGGCTTCAGAAGGCCAAGAGACCCAGTACTTC
CDR3: CASSLASEGQETQYF

D: TRBD1
V: TRBV2
size: -
J: TRBJ2-2
DNA: TGTGCCAGCCGGGACAGGTTAGACACCGGGGAGCTGTTTTTT
CDR3: CASRDRLDTGELFF

D: -
V: TRBV30
size: -
J: TRBJ2-6
DNA: TGTGCCTGGAGTGTTTTCTCTGGGGCCAACGTCCTGACTTTC
CDR3: CAWSVFSGANVLTF

D: TRBD1
V: TRBV28
size: once
J: TRBJ1-2
DNA: TGTGCCAGCAGTTCCCATGATACAGGGGCAGGCTACACCTTC
CDR3: CASSSHDTGAGYTF

D: TRBD2
V: TRBV7-3
size: few
J: TRBJ2-1
DNA: TGTGCCAGCTGCACTAGCGGGGGTGCTGAGCAGTTCTTC
CDR3: CASCTSGGAEQFF

D: -
V: TRBV20-1
size: -
J: TRBJ1-3
DNA: TGCAGTGCTAGAGGGTCGGGAAACACCATATATTTT
CDR3: CSARGSGNTIYF

D: -
V: TRBV15
size: -
J: TRBJ2-3
DNA: TGTGCCACCAGCCGGCGGACAGAGGGGACAGATACGCAGTATTTT
CDR3: CATSRRTEGTDTQYF

D: -
V: TRBV2
size: -
J: TRBJ2-6
DNA: TGTGCCAGCAATGGGGCCATCTCTGGGGCCAACGTCCTGACTTTC
CDR3: CASNGAISGANVLTF

D: TRBD2
V: TRBV11-2
size: -
J: TRBJ2-3
DNA: TGTGCCAGCAGCTTAGATCGGGGAGCGGGAGTGGCAGATACGCAGTATTTT
CDR3: CASSLDRGAGVADTQYF

D: -
V: TRBV20-1
size: -
J: TRBJ2-1
DNA: TGCAGTGCTATCCACTCCTACAATGAGCAGTTCTTC
CDR3: CSAIHSYNEQFF

D: TRBD1
V: TRBV19
size: once
J: TRBJ1-5
DNA: TGTGCCAGTATGGACAGGCCCAATCAGCCCCAGCATTTT
CDR3: CASMDRPNQPQHF

D: -
V: TRBV28
size: -
J: TRBJ2-7
DNA: TGTGCCATCTCGTTCAGGGGACGCGAGCAGTACTTC
CDR3: CAISFRGREQYF

D: -
V: TRBV25-1
size: -
J: TRBJ1-4
DNA: TGTGCCAGCAGTGAATTCGTCAGTGAAAAACTGTTTTTT
CDR3: CASSEFVSEKLFF

D: -
V: TRBV29-1
size: once
J: TRBJ2-7
DNA: TGCAGCGCCATACAGGACGGGTACGAGCAGTACTTC
CDR3: CSAIQDGYEQYF

D: TRBD2
V: TRBV6-1
size: -
J: TRBJ2-5
DNA: TGTGCCAGCAGTGAAGAGGTGGGGAGCGGGGGCTACTTC
CDR3: CASSEEVGSGGYF

D: TRBD1
V: TRBV5-1
size: -
J: TRBJ1-1
DNA: TGCGCCAGCAGCTTACAGGGGGCAGGAGCTTTCTTT
CDR3: CASSLQGAGAFF

D: TRBD2
V: TRBV7-2
size: -
J: TRBJ2-3
DNA: TGTGCCAGCAGCTCCCGGACTAGCGGGAAGTACACAGATACGCAGTATTTT
CDR3: CASSSRTSGKYTDTQYF

D: -
V: TRBV28
size: once
J: TRBJ2-3
DNA: TGTGCCAGCAGTTTAGCCGGGGGGACAGGTTTTACAGATACGCAGTATTTT
CDR3: CASSLAGGTGFTDTQYF

D: -
V: TRBV3-1
size: -
J: TRBJ2-1
DNA: TGTGCCAGCAGCCACGGTACGGTAGCCTACAATGAGCAGTTCTTC
CDR3: CASSHGTVAYNEQFF

D: -
V: TRBV19
size: -
J: TRBJ2-1
DNA: TGTGCCAGTAGTTATAGGGACTTTAGTAGGGATGAGCAGTTCTTC
CDR3: CASSYRDFSRDEQFF

D: -
V: TRBV7-2
size: -
J: TRBJ2-7
DNA: TGTGCCAGCAGCTTTAAGGGTACTAACGAGCAGTACTTC
CDR3: CASSFKGTNEQYF

D: -
V: TRBV3-1
size: -
J: TRBJ1-1
DNA: TGTGCCAGCAGCCAATTCGCGACAGGACAGAGGGGGACTGAAGCTTTCTTT
CDR3: CASSQFATGQRGTEAFF

D: -
V: TRBV2
size: -
J: TRBJ1-5
DNA: TGTGCCAGTAGCGGACAGTACAATCAGCCCCAGCATTTT
CDR3: CASSGQYNQPQHF

D: -
V: TRBV5-1
size: -
J: TRBJ2-1
DNA: TGCGCCAGCAGCGGGGACCCCAGCTCCTACAATGAGCAGTTCTTC
CDR3: CASSGDPSSYNEQFF

D: TRBD2
V: TRBV5-4
size: -
J: TRBJ2-7
DNA: TGTGCCAGCAGCTCGACTAGCGGGGTGGGCGAGCAGTACTTC
CDR3: CASSSTSGVGEQYF

D: -
V: TRBV12-3/TRBV12-4
size: -
J: TRBJ2-3
DNA: TGTGCCAGCAGTTCGAGCTCCTCCGACAGTAGTACGCAGTATTTT
CDR3: CASSSSSSDSSTQYF

D: TRBD2
V: TRBV10-1
size: -
J: TRBJ2-1
DNA: TGCGCCAGCAGTGAAAGAACTAGCGGTTACAATGAGCAGTTCTTC
CDR3: CASSERTSGYNEQFF

D: -
V: TRBV6-4
size: once
J: TRBJ2-7
DNA: TGTGCCAGCAGTGAGTTTAGGGGGATGAATGGTGTGTACGAGCAGTACTTC
CDR3: CASSEFRGMNGVYEQYF

D: -
V: TRBV2
size: -
J: TRBJ1-1
DNA: TGTGCCAGCAGCATCGAAGGGAACACTGAAGCTTTCTTT
CDR3: CASSIEGNTEAFF

D: TRBD1
V: TRBV15
size: -
J: TRBJ2-7
DNA: TGTGCCACCAGCAGAGATCCGGGACAGGGTACCTACGAGCAGTACTTC
CDR3: CATSRDPGQGTYEQYF